Below are 17 T cell receptor beta chains sequenced from a single sample in a study of control samples from healthy donors and cancer patients (dated by TCRdb to about 2020). Library construction relied on the immunoSEQ multiplex PCR assay. The table was pulled from immuneACCESS by TCRdb, which kept in-frame rearrangements only. Such tables lose some clones; where checked, under half of the loss comes from unresolved V genes, and the rest has no known cause. The sample table contains fewer than 200,000 clones; only one count was recorded for about 95% of them. 12% to 15% of the sample is in the top ten clones. What was sequenced was PBMCs. These receptors were obtained from a man in his sixties with colorectal cancer.

The chain employs TRBV7-2 and TRBJ1-6; 10 bases match TRBD1. J was trimmed by 8 bases and V by 5 bases; bases with no gene match: 6. CDR3 length equals 15 residues. Germline V gene data show CDR1 as SGHTA and CDR2 as FQGNSA. The CDR3 nucleotides are TGTGCCAGCAGCATTACCGGGACAGGGGATTCACCCCTCCACTTT. This sequence encodes CASSITGTGDSPLHF.

The rearrangement uses TRBV7-7 and TRBJ1-6; TRBD1 aligns across 7 bases. V lost 1 base and J lost 0; bases outside the gene matches: 18. This CDR3 has 22 amino acids. The germline CDR1 and CDR2 sequences are SSHAT and FNYEAQ (reference sequence). DNA for the CDR3: TGTGCCAGCAGCTTAGGGGGGGGGACAGAAGCGCGGCGCGGCTCCTATAATTCACCCCTCCACTTT. Protein product: CASSLGGGTEARRGSYNSPLHF.

This clone was found a few times. The rearrangement uses TRBV29-1 and TRBJ1-1, with D uncertain. V dropped 6 bases and J dropped 1 base, with 3 bases sitting between them. The germline V gene has CDR1 SQVTM and CDR2 ANQGSEA. The CDR3 is 10 amino acids. The CDR3 region is CSVENTEAFF. The CDR3 nucleotides are TGCAGCGTGGAGAACACTGAAGCTTTCTTT.

The chain links TRBV18 to TRBJ1-2, with D hard to call. Germline CDR1 reads KGHSH; CDR2 reads LQKENI. With 0 bases removed from V and 7 bases from J, the gap between germline ends came to 24 bases. This CDR3 comprises 18 residues. CDR3: CASSPPDGSGLTSRGYTF. CDR3 nucleotides: TGTGCCAGCTCACCACCGGACGGATCCGGGCTCACAAGCCGTGGCTACACCTTC.

This chain connects TRBV11-2 to TRBJ2-7; TRBD2 might be the D (5 bases). Deletions cut 6 bases from V and 3 bases from J, with 18 bases between. This CDR3 has 15 residues. The V gene's germline CDR1 is SGHAT and CDR2 FQNNGV. CDR3 DNA: TGTGCCAGCAGTTCCCGGGCTAGCCCATTCTACGAGCAGTACTTC. Protein sequence: CASSSRASPFYEQYF.

This clone was detected only once. The rearrangement links TRBV6-2 or TRBV6-3 to TRBJ2-5; D may match TRBD1 or TRBD2 (5 bases each). V gave up 5 bases and J gave up 5 bases, with 12 bases separating them. This CDR3 has 13 residues. Germline CDR1 reads MNHEY; CDR2 reads SVGEGT. CDR3 amino acids: CASSGGDPETQYF. CDR3 sequence (DNA): TGTGCCAGCAGTGGGGGAGATCCCGAGACCCAGTACTTC.

This chain connects TRBV5-1 to TRBJ1-4, with TRBD1 identical over 8 bases. The CDR3 extends over 15 amino acids. With V trimmed by 6 bases and J by 7 bases, 11 bases remained unmatched. Germline CDR1 SGHRS, CDR2 YFSETQ. CDR3: CASTGATGGSEKLFF. Here the CDR3 DNA reads TGCGCCAGCACGGGAGCTACAGGGGGTAGTGAAAAACTGTTTTTT.

The chain links TRBV5-1 to TRBJ1-2; 11 positions agree with TRBD1. The V gene's germline CDR1 is SGHRS and CDR2 YFSETQ. J lost 8 bases, V lost 4 bases, and 7 bases had no gene match. The CDR3 extends over 14 amino acids. In DNA, the CDR3 is TGCGCCAGCAGCGCCGGACAGGGGGCTGGGGGCTACACCTTC. This codes for CASSAGQGAGGYTF. The full variable domain, rest sourced from reference TRBV5-1 and TRBJ1-2, is KAGVTQTPRYLIKTRGQQVTLSCSPISGHRSVSWYQQTPGQGLQFLFEYFSETQRNKGNFPGRFSGRQFSNSRSEMNVSTLELGDSALYLCASSAGQGAGGYTFGSGTRLTVV.

This sequence joins TRBV6-5 and TRBJ1-5; 10 bases align to TRBD1. Germline values: CDR1 MNHEY, CDR2 SVGAGI. The ends lost 4 bases at V and 7 bases at J; junction bases unmatched: 10. This CDR3 is 16 amino acids long. CDR3 loop: CASSSGQGGVNQPQHF. DNA for the CDR3: TGTGCCAGCAGTTCCGGACAGGGGGGGGTTAACCAGCCCCAGCATTTT.

The V and J genes are TRBV4-1 and TRBJ1-6; D uncertain. Per the germline V gene, CDR1 is MGHRA and CDR2 is YSYEKL. The CDR3 length is 13 residues. Trimming removed 1 base at V and 9 bases at J, with 7 bases between. CDR3 amino acids: CASSQVQLSPLHF. In DNA form, the CDR3 reads TGCGCCAGCAGCCAAGTACAGCTTTCACCCCTCCACTTT.

The chain's CDR3 is CASSQANEKLFF. The CDR3 DNA is TGTGCCAGCAGCCAAGCAAATGAAAAACTGTTTTTT. The rearrangement links TRBV3-1 (or the pseudogene TRBV3-2) to TRBJ1-4; no firm D call. From germline, CDR1 is LGHDT and CDR2 YNNKEL (reference sequence). The ends were cut back, 1 base at V and 5 bases at J, with 2 bases in the middle. The CDR3 has 12 residues.

This clone is categorized as medium-sized (0.01 to 0.1%). The gene calls are TRBV12-5 and TRBJ2-7; no firm D call. This CDR3 has 14 residues. Germline loops: CDR1 LGHNT, CDR2 FRNRAP. V gave up 5 bases and J gave up 6 bases, with 17 bases separating them. DNA of the CDR3: TGTGCTAGTGGTCCCCCCCAAAACTCGCGCGAGCAGTACTTC. Amino acid sequence: CASGPPQNSREQYF.

The chain combines TRBV7-2 with TRBJ2-3, with D unclear. The CDR3 has 13 residues. Germline CDR1 is SGHTA and CDR2 is FQGNSA. V was trimmed by 1 base and J by 1 base, leaving 3 bases between them. This chain's CDR3 is CASSLGGTDTQYF. CDR3 DNA sequence: TGTGCCAGCAGCTTAGGAGGCACAGATACGCAGTATTTT.

The chain joins TRBV18 to TRBJ2-1; 7 bases map to TRBD1. The length of the CDR3 is 15 residues. CDR1 KGHSH and CDR2 LQKENI come from the germline V gene. Germline trimming cut 4 bases from V and 4 bases from J; bases unmatched to any gene: 7. The CDR3 DNA reads as TGTGCCAGCTCACGAGGGGGCTTGGTATACAATGAGCAGTTCTTC. This sequence encodes CASSRGGLVYNEQFF.

This clone was seen once. V and J are TRBV6-2 or TRBV6-3 and TRBJ2-3; a weak D match, TRBD2 (7 bases). Germline V gene lookup returns CDR1 MNHEY and CDR2 SVGEGT. This CDR3 contains 15 residues. Trimming cost V 6 bases and J 6 bases, with 19 bases left between them. The CDR3 bases are TGTGCCAGCAGCCAGGGGAGGGTTCTGGGGGATACGCAGTATTTT. It translates to CASSQGRVLGDTQYF.

J is TRBJ2-2 and V is TRBV5-1; 10 bases agree with TRBD1. Germline CDR1 is SGHRS and CDR2 is YFSETQ. This CDR3 has 14 amino acids. The J segment lost 7 bases and the V segment lost 5 bases, leaving 5 bases of the junction unmatched. This CDR3 is CASSMTGGSGELFF. CDR3 sequence (DNA): TGCGCCAGCAGTATGACAGGGGGCAGCGGGGAGCTGTTTTTT.

About this clone itself: The junction departs from germline at one end; a sequencing error may be responsible. Within the sample, other DNA sequences also encode this same CDR3. The chain combines TRBV6-1 with TRBJ1-4; D may be TRBD1 (6 bases). The CDR3 consists of 16 residues. Germline CDR1 MNHNS, CDR2 SASEGT. CDR3 sequence: CASSDPRGPTNEKLFF. The CDR3 bases are TGTGCCAGCAGTGACCCCAGGGGCCCAACTAATGAAAAATTGTTTTTT.